The text below deals with one T cell receptor (beta chain). The antigen remains unidentified. This specimen belongs to a study of Ad26.COV2.S vaccination and SARS-CoV-2 variants. Overall study results and limits: Vaccine recipients and placebo recipients showed similar non-spike TCR breadth.

Treatment specified: around 19 received Ad26.COV2.S at low or high dose, single or two shots; several received placebo; per-sample allocation not given. Collection of the samples took place on day 63 after the first injection of vaccine or placebo. The donor's status was that of an adult aged 18-55 years in Boston. The V gene's germline CDR1 is MNHEY and CDR2 SMNVEV (reference sequence). The CDR3 totals 15 residues. Trimming took off 6 bases at V and 2 bases at J, with 15 bases between the two ends. The protocol was immunoSEQ multiplex PCR, while the TCRdb copy is restricted to in-frame clones and leaves out a portion. The sample lists about 500,000 clones; roughly 87% were seen once.

The chain couples TRBV27 to TRBJ2-3, with unresolved D. The sequences come from peripheral blood, collected in a trial of Ad26.COV2.S vaccine versus placebo. The origin of this receptor is a person between 18 and 65 years old who received the Ad26.COV2.S COVID-19 vaccine or a placebo. CDR3 residues: CASSFIVGNTDTQYF. In DNA form, the CDR3 reads TGTGCCAGCAGCTTTATAGTGGGAAACACAGATACGCAGTATTTT.